The 15 T cell receptor beta chains presented below share a single source sample, sequenced in a study of spatial heterogeneity in lung cancer. Time point reported: sample taken at primary tumor resection. Tumor, nontumor lung or frozen PBMC supplied whole RNA that was sequenced unsorted. Each CDR3 protein is one row after TCRdb ran MiXCR on the 5' RACE reads. The sample lists approximately 13,000 distinct CDR3 sequences; approximately 5% were seen once. The material sequenced was lung tumor tissue, taken at surgery. Receptors originate from a human donor with early-stage non-small cell lung cancer.

This clonotype was seen many times. This beta chain is a stray read from a library made for alpha chains; its abundance is not meaningful. The chain links TRBV14 to TRBJ2-2, with a tentative D call TRBD1 (6 bases). Deletions cut 3 bases from V and 6 bases from J, with 11 bases between. Germline V gene sequence: CDR1 SGHDN, CDR2 FVKESK. The CDR3 runs 14 residues. Here the CDR3 reads CASSHQGPPGELFF. The CDR3 region has the DNA TGTGCCAGCAGCCACCAGGGGCCCCCCGGGGAGCTGTTTTTT.

At least ten counts were recorded for this clonotype. This beta chain is a stray sequence in a library constructed for alpha chains; its clone size is not meaningful. The chain uses TRBV24-1 and TRBJ2-1; TRBD1 matches 8 bases. After removal of 2 bases from V and 6 bases from J, the junction contained 2 bases not matched to a gene. This CDR3 is built from 14 residues. Per germline, CDR1 KGHDR and CDR2 SFDVKD. CDR3 DNA: TGTGCCACCAGTGATTGGACAGGGCTCAATGAGCAGTTCTTC. Amino acids: CATSDWTGLNEQFF.

This clonotype came up a few times. The library was designed around alpha chains, so this beta chain is a stray read whose abundance carries little weight. The chain has TRBV12-3 or TRBV12-4 and TRBJ2-5; D is possibly TRBD2 (6 bases). CDR3 size: 17 residues. V lost 5 bases, J lost 3 bases, and 22 bases lay in between. DNA of the CDR3: TGTGCCAGCAGTGCGGACTTAGCGGTCCTCCAAGAAGAGACCCAGTACTTC. Translation gives CASSADLAVLQEETQYF.

This clonotype was recorded many times. Being off target in a library aimed at alpha chains, this beta chain has a size of little meaning. This chain links TRBV10-2 with TRBJ1-1, with 7 bases aligning to TRBD1. V lost 5 bases to trimming and J lost 3 bases; unmatched junction nucleotides: 18. CDR3 length: 18 residues. CDR1 and CDR2 (germline): WSHSY, SAAADI. CDR3 residues: CASSSIGTDQLLHTEAFF. Written as DNA, the CDR3 is TGCGCCAGCAGTAGCATCGGGACAGACCAATTACTTCACACTGAAGCTTTCTTT.

This clonotype was seen ten or more times. This beta chain was picked up by a library intended for alpha chains and is off target, so its count carries little meaning. V and J are TRBV9 and TRBJ2-2; D uncertain. The CDR3 sequence is 16 residues long. V shed 1 base and J shed 5 bases, with 15 bases lying between them. Per the germline V gene, CDR1 is SGDLS and CDR2 is YYNGEE. This CDR3 reads CASSVSPAWYTGELFF. The CDR3 DNA reads TGTGCCAGCAGCGTAAGTCCAGCCTGGTATACCGGGGAGCTGTTTTTT.

This clonotype came up many times. A read error may account for a junction end that differs from germline. This beta chain is a stray sequence in a library constructed for alpha chains; its clone size is not meaningful. This chain joins TRBV7-7 and TRBJ1-1, with a weak D call TRBD1 (6 bases). In germline, CDR1 is SSHAT, CDR2 FNYEAQ (reference sequence). The CDR3 contains 13 residues. The DNA for the CDR3 is TGTGCTAGCAGCCAGGACAGAAACACTGAAGCTTTCTTT. This codes for CASSQDRNTEAFF.

This clonotype was seen at least ten times. Within a library made for alpha chains, this beta chain is off target, and its count is uninformative. This chain links TRBV7-2 with TRBJ1-2, with a possible D match to TRBD1 (6 bases). The CDR3 extends over 13 amino acids. V lost 5 bases, J lost 4 bases, and 11 bases lay in between. Germline V gives CDR1 SGHTA, CDR2 FQGNSA. The CDR3: CASSLGQSYGYTF. The CDR3 region has the DNA TGTGCCAGCAGCCTAGGACAGAGCTATGGCTACACCTTC.

The sample holds many counts of this clonotype. The library was built for alpha chains, so this beta chain is an off-target read and its size means little. The chain couples TRBV14 to TRBJ2-3; the D gene is possibly TRBD2 (6 bases). The germline V gene encodes CDR1 SGHDN and CDR2 FVKESK. This CDR3 region has 16 residues. The germline V and J ends were trimmed by 4 bases and 2 bases, with 16 bases remaining between them. DNA of the CDR3: TGTGCCAGCAGCCCCCCGGGACTGACCCACACAGATACGCAGTATTTT. The encoded protein is CASSPPGLTHTDTQYF.

Ten or more counts support this clonotype. This beta chain is an unintended read in a library built for alpha chains; its size means little. V and J are TRBV12-3 or TRBV12-4 and TRBJ1-1; D unclear. This CDR3 has 13 amino acids. Between the trimmed V and J ends, which lost 6 bases and 1 base, there was a span of 9 bases. The CDR3 here is CASRRRENTEAFF. CDR3 DNA sequence: TGTGCCAGCAGACGAAGGGAGAACACTGAAGCTTTCTTT.

This clonotype has a handful of counts. Since it is a stray read in a library aimed at alpha chains, this beta chain has a size that is not meaningful. The chain is built from TRBV6-2 or TRBV6-3 and TRBJ2-1; no definite D call. The germline V gene has CDR1 MNHEY and CDR2 SVGEGT. Trimming removed 2 bases from V and 6 bases from J, with 2 bases in between. This CDR3 spans 11 amino acids. The CDR3, as DNA: TGTGCCAGCAGTTACCCCAATGAGCAGTTCTTC. Amino acid sequence: CASSYPNEQFF.

This clonotype was recorded many times. A library made for alpha chains picked up this beta chain off target, so its size means little. The chain recombines TRBV6-5 with TRBJ2-3; TRBD2 aligns across 7 bases. The CDR3 has 17 amino acids. Trimming removed 0 bases from V and 1 base from J; junction bases left unmatched: 7. CDR1 MNHEY and CDR2 SVGAGI come from the germline V gene. The CDR3 here is CASSYSYLGGGTDTQYF. In DNA, the CDR3 is TGTGCCAGCAGTTACTCGTACCTGGGGGGGGGCACAGATACGCAGTATTTT.

The table lists this clonotype with many counts. This beta chain lies outside the target of a library built for alpha chains; its clone size means little. The V call is TRBV6-2 or TRBV6-3, the J call TRBJ2-1; unclear D gene. The ends were cut back, 2 bases at V and 5 bases at J, with 7 bases in the middle. This CDR3 has 13 amino acids. CDR1 MNHEY and CDR2 SVGEGT come from the germline V gene. The CDR3 DNA is TGTGCCAGCAGTTACCTTGTAAACAATGAGCAGTTCTTC. Its protein is CASSYLVNNEQFF.

This clonotype showed up many times. Because this beta chain is a stray read in a library intended to capture alpha chains, its abundance should not be given much weight. The chain couples TRBV4-1 to TRBJ1-2; perhaps TRBD1 as D (5 bases). The CDR3 consists of 14 residues. Germline loops: CDR1 MGHRA, CDR2 YSYEKL. Trimming removed 0 bases at V and 7 bases at J, with 12 bases between. The CDR3 sequence: CASSQDQGSSGYTF. CDR3 coding DNA: TGCGCCAGCAGCCAAGATCAGGGCAGCAGTGGCTACACCTTC.

This clonotype was detected many times. As an off-target read in a library built for alpha chains, this beta chain has a frequency of little significance. This chain links TRBV6-2 or TRBV6-3 with TRBJ2-1; 9 bases agree with TRBD1. The CDR3 spans 16 residues. The germline CDR1 and CDR2 sequences are MNHEY and SVGEGT. The V gene end was trimmed by 6 bases and the J gene end by 9 bases; junction bases not matched to a gene: 15. For the CDR3, the DNA is TGTGCCAGCAGGGAGATCCGGGACAGGGCGACGGGTGAGCAGTTCTTC. It translates to CASREIRDRATGEQFF.

This clonotype was seen repeatedly, ten times or more. This beta chain is an unintended read in a library built for alpha chains; its size means little. The chain has TRBV4-2 and TRBJ2-1, with D possibly being TRBD2 (6 bases). The V end was cut by 4 bases, the J end by 6 bases, with 16 bases between. The CDR3 contains 15 residues. Germline V gene lookup returns CDR1 LGHNA and CDR2 YNFKEQ. The CDR3, as DNA: TGTGCCAGCAGCCCGGACGGGGGAGGCCCCAATGAGCAGTTCTTC. Translation: CASSPDGGGPNEQFF.